This TCR beta chain was sequenced in a study of CXCR3-negative and CXCR3-positive naive CD8 T cells. Study outcomes and limitations: A higher hydrophobicity marked the TRB CDR3s of CXCR3-positive naive cells versus CXCR3-negative naive cells.

Preparation of TRB cDNA libraries relied on 5' RACE carrying UMI labels. TCRdb re-called the 5' RACE reads; every CDR3 protein appears as one record, without DNA. The sample features approximately 100,000 distinct CDR3 sequences, with about 0.34% in its top ten. With respect to this clonotype: Its specificity is not known.

The TCR was taken from a human donor in good health. Some clones in this sample may be carry-over from other donors' samples. Sample: naive CXCR3+ CD8+ T cells from blood. Regarding subset: CD45RO-CCR7+CD27+CD95- naive CD8+ T cells expressing CXCR3 (TNR3+).

CDR3 sequence reads: CASTEREADEQFF. This sequence joins TRBV28 and TRBJ2-1; lacking DNA, the TRBD2 call made by TCRdb goes unchecked. This CDR3 contains 13 residues. Germline V gene sequence: CDR1 MDHEN, CDR2 SYDVKM.